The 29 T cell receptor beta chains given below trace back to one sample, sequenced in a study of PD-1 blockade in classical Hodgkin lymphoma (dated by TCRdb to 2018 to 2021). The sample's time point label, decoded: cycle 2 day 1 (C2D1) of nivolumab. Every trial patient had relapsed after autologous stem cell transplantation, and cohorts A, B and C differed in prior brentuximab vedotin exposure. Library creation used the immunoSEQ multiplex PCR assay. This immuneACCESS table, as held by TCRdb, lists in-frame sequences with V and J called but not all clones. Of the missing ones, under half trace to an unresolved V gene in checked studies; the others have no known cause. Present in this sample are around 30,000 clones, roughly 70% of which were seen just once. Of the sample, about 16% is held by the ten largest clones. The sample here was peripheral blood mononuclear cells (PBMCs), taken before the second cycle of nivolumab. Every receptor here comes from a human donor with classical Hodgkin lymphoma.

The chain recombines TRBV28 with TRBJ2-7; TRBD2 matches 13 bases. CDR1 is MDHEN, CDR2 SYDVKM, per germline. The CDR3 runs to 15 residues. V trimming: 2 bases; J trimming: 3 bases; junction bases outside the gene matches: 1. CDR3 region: CASSLGTSGDYEQYF. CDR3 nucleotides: TGTGCCAGCAGTTTAGGGACTAGCGGGGACTACGAGCAGTACTTC.

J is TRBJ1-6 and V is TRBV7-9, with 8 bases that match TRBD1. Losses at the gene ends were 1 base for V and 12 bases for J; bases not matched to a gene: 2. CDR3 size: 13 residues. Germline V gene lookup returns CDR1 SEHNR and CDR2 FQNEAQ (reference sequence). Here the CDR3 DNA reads TGTGCCAGCAGCTTAGGAACAGGGGGACCCCTCCACTTT. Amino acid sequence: CASSLGTGGPLHF.

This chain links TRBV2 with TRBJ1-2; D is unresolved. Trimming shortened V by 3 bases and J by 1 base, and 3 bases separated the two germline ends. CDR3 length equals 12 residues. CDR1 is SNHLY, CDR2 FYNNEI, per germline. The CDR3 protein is CASSESNYGYTF. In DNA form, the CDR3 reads TGTGCCAGCAGTGAGAGTAACTATGGCTACACCTTC.

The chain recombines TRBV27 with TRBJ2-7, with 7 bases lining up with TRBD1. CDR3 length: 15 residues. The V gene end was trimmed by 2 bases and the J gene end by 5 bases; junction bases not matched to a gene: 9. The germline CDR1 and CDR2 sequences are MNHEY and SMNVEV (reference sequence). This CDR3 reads CASSLISTGVNEQYF. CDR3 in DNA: TGTGCCAGCAGTTTAATCTCTACAGGGGTCAACGAGCAGTACTTC.

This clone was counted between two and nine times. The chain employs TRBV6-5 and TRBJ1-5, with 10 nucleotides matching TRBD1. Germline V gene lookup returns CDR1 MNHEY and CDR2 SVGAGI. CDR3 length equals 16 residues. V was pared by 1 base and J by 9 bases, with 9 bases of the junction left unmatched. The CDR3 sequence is CASSYWDRGAQVPQHF. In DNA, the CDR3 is TGTGCCAGCAGTTACTGGGACAGGGGAGCCCAGGTGCCCCAGCATTTT.

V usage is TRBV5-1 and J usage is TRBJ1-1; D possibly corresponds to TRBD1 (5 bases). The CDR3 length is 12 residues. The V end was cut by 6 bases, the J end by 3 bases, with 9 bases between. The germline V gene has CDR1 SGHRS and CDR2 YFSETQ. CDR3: CASTGTDTEAFF. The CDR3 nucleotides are TGCGCCAGCACCGGGACGGACACTGAAGCTTTCTTT.

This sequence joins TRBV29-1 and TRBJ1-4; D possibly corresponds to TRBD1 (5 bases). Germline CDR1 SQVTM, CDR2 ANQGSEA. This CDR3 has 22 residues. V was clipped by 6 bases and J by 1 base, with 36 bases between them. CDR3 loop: CSVLRPERGRDNIFGTNEKLFF. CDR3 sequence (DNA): TGCAGCGTCTTGCGTCCCGAAAGAGGCAGGGATAATATATTTGGAACTAATGAAAAACTGTTTTTT.

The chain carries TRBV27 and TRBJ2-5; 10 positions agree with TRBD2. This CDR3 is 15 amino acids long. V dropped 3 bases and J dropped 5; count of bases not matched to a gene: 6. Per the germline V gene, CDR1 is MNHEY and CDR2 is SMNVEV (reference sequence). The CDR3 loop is CASSFGTSGAETQYF. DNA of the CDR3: TGTGCCAGCAGTTTCGGCACTAGCGGGGCTGAGACCCAGTACTTC.

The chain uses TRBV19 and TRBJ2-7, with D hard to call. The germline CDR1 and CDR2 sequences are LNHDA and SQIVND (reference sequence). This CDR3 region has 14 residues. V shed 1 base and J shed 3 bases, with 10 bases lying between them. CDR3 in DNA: TGTGCCAGTAGTATAGCCCCTGGTAGCTACGAGCAGTACTTC. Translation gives CASSIAPGSYEQYF.

The CDR3 nucleotides are TGCGCCAGCAGCTTGGGCCCCAGGGGCAATTCACCCCTCCACTTT. This codes for CASSLGPRGNSPLHF. The genes are TRBV5-1 and TRBJ1-6, with D maybe TRBD1 (6 bases). This CDR3 has 15 amino acids. With 0 bases removed from V and 7 bases from J, the gap between germline ends came to 11 bases. Per the germline V gene, CDR1 is SGHRS and CDR2 is YFSETQ.

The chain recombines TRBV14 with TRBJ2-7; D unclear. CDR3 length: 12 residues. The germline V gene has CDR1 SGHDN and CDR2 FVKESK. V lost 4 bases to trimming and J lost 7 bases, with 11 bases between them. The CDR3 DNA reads TGTGCCAGCAGCCGGGTGAGACGGGAGCAGTACTTC. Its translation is CASSRVRREQYF.

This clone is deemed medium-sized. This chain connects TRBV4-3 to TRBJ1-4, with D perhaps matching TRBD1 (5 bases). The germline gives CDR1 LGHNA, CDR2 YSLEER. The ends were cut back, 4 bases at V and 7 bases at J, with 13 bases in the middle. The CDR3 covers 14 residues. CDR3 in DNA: TGCGCCAGCAGCCCATATCTCGGGGGTGAAAAACTGTTTTTT. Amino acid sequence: CASSPYLGGEKLFF.

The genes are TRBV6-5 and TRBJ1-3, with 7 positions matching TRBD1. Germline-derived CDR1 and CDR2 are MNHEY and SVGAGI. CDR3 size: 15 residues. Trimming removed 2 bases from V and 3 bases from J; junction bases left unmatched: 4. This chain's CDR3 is CASSYEGARGNTIYF. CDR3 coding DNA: TGTGCCAGCAGTTACGAGGGGGCGCGTGGAAACACCATATATTTT.

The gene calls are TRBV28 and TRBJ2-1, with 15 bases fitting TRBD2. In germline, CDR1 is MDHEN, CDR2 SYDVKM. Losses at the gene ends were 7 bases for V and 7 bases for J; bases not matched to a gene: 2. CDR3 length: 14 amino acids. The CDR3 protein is CASTGLAGGNEQFF. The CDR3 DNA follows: TGTGCCAGCACTGGACTAGCGGGGGGGAATGAGCAGTTCTTC.

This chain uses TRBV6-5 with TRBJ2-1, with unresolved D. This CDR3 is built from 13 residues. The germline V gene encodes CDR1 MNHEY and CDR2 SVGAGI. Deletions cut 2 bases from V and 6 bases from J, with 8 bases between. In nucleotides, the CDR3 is TGTGCCAGCAGTTACGTCGCAGGCAATGAGCAGTTCTTC. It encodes CASSYVAGNEQFF.

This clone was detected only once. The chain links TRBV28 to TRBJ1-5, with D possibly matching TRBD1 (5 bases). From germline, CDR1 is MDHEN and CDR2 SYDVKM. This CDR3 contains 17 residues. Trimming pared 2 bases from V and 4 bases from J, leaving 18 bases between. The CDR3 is CASSLTVSVGGNQPQHF. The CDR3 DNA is TGTGCCAGCAGTTTAACAGTCTCGGTTGGGGGGAATCAGCCCCAGCATTTT.

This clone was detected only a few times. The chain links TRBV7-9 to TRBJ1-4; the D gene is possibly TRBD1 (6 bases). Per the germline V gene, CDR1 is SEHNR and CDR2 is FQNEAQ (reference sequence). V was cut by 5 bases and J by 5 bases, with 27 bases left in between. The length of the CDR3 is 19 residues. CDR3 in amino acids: CASSPTMLQPGQENEKLFF. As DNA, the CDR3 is TGTGCCAGCAGCCCAACAATGTTACAACCGGGACAAGAGAATGAAAAACTGTTTTTT.

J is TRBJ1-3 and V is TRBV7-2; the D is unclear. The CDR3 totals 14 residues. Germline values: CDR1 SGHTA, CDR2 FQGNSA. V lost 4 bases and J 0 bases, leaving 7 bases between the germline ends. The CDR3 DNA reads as TGTGCCAGCAGCTCCGGACCCTCTGGAAACACCATATATTTT. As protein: CASSSGPSGNTIYF.

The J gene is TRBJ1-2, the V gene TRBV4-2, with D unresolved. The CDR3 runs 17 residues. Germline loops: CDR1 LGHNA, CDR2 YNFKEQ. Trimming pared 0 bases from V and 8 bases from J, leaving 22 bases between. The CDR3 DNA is TGTGCCAGCAGCCAAGATCGTCGACAAGGCTTTACCATCGGCTACACCTTC. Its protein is CASSQDRRQGFTIGYTF.

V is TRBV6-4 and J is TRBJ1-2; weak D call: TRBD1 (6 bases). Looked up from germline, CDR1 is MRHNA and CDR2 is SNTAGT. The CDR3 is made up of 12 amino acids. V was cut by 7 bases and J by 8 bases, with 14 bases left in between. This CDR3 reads CASKGGGRGYTF. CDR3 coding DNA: TGTGCCAGCAAGGGAGGGGGTAGGGGCTACACCTTC.

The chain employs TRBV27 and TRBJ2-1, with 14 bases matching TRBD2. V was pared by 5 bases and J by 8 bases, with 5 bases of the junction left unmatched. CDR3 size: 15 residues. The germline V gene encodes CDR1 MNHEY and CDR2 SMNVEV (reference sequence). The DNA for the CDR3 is TGTGCCAGCAGTCCAGGGACTAGCGGGGGTGATGAGCAGTTCTTC. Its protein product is CASSPGTSGGDEQFF.

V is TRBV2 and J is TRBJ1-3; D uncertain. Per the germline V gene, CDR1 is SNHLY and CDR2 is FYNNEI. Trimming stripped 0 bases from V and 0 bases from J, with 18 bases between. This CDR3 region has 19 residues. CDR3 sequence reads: CASSEARPYYEDSGNTIYF. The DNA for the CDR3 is TGTGCCAGCAGTGAAGCGCGCCCGTACTATGAAGACTCTGGAAACACCATATATTTT.

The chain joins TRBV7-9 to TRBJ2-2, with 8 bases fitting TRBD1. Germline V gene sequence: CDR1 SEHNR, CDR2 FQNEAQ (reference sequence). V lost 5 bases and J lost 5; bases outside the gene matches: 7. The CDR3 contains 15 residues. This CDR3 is CASSPRTGSTGELFF. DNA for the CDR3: TGTGCCAGCAGCCCCCGGACAGGGAGTACCGGGGAGCTGTTTTTT.

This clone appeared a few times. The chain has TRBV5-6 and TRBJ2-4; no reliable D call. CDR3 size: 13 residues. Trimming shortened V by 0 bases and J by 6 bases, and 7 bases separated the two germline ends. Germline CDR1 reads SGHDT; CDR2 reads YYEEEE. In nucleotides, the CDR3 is TGTGCCAGCAGCTTGGAACAGAGAAACATTCAGTACTTC. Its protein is CASSLEQRNIQYF.

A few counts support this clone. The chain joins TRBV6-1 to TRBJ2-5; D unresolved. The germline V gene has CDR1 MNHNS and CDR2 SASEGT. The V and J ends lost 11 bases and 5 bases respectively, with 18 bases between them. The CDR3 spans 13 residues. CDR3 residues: CASIRAPRETQYF. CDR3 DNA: TGTGCCTCGATCCGGGCCCCAAGGGAGACCCAGTACTTC.

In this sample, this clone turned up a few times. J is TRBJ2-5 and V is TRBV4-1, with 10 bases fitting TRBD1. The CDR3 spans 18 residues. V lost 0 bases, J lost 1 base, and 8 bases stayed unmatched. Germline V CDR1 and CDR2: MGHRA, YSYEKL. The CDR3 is CASSQDLSWDRGQETQYF. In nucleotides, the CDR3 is TGCGCCAGCAGCCAAGATCTAAGTTGGGACAGGGGCCAAGAGACCCAGTACTTC.

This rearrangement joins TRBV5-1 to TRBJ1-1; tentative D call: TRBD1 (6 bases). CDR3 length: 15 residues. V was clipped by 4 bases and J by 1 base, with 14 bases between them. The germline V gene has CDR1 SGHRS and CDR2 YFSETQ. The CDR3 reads CASSVNQDRNTEAFF. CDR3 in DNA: TGCGCCAGCAGCGTGAACCAGGACAGGAACACTGAAGCTTTCTTT. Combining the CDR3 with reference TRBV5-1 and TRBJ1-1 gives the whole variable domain KAGVTQTPRYLIKTRGQQVTLSCSPISGHRSVSWYQQTPGQGLQFLFEYFSETQRNKGNFPGRFSGRQFSNSRSEMNVSTLELGDSALYLCASSVNQDRNTEAFFGQGTRLTVV.

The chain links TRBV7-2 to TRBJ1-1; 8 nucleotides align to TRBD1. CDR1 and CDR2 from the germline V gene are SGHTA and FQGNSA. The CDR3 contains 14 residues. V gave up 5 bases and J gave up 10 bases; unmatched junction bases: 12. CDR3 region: CASSTGTGPFRAFF. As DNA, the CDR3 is TGTGCCAGCAGCACCGGGACAGGCCCTTTTCGAGCTTTCTTT.

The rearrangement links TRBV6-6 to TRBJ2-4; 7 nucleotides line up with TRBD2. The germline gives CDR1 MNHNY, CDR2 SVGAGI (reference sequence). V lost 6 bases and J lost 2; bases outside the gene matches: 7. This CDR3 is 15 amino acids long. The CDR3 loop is CASSPPGGTKNIQYF. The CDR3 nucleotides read TGTGCCAGCAGCCCCCCCGGGGGGACCAAAAACATTCAGTACTTC.